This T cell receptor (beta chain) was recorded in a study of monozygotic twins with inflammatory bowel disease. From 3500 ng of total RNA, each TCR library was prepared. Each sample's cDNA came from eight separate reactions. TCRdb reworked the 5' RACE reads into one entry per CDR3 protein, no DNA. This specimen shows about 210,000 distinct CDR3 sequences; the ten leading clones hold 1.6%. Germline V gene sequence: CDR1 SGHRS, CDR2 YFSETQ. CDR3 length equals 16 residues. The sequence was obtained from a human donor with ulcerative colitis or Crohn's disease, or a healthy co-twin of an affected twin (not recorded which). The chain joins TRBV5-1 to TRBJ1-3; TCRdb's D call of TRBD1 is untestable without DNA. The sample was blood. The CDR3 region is CASSLGGETSGNTIYF.